The T cell receptor (beta chain) under discussion was sequenced for a study of OX40 agonist ivuxolimab in advanced cancers. Study-wide context: The dose-escalation cohort had hepatocellular carcinoma, melanoma, renal cell or head and neck cancer. Males comprised around four fifths of the group, whose mean age was about 61 years (range about 20 to 85). Points from the study as a whole: Expanded clones were, on average, more numerous in CD8+ T cells than in CD4+. Antigen specificity remained undetermined for the expanded peripheral T cells.

This clone appeared a few times. The antigen is unknown. TCRdb keeps only in-frame clones here, not all; method: immunoSEQ multiplex PCR. The profile covers around 8,000 clones, with 65% to 80% appearing a single time and under 50% taken by the ten largest. The germline V and J ends were trimmed by 7 bases and 3 bases, with 17 bases remaining between them. Germline V gene lookup returns CDR1 SNHLY and CDR2 FYNNEI. The CDR3 spans 15 residues. Source: CD4+ or CD8+ T cells sorted from blood, taken in a trial of the OX40 agonist ivuxolimab. This sequence joins TRBV2 and TRBJ2-3, with a tentative D call TRBD1 (6 bases). The source of this sequence is an adult with an advanced solid tumor such as melanoma, head and neck, liver or kidney cancer. This CDR3 reads CASKVGAGETDTQYF. The CDR3 nucleotides are TGTGCCAGCAAAGTGGGGGCAGGGGAGACAGATACGCAGTATTTT.